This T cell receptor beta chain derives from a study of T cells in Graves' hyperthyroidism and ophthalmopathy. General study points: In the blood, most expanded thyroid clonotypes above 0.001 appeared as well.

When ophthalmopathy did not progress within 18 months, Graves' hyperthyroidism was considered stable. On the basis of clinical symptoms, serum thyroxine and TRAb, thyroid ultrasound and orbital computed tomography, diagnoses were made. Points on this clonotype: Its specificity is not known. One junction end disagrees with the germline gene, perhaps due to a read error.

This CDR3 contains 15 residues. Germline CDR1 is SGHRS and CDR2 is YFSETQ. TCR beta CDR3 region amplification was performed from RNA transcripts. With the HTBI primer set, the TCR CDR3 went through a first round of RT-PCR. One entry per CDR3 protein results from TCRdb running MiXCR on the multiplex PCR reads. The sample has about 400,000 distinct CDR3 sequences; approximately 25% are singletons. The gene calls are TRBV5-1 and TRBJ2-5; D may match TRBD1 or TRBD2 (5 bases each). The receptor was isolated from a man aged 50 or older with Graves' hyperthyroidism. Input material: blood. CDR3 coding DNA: TGCGCCAGCACCTTGGACGGCAGGGAGAGGGAGACCCAGTACTTC. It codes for CASTLDGRERETQYF. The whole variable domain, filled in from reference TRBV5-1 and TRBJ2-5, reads KAGVTQTPRYLIKTRGQQVTLSCSPISGHRSVSWYQQTPGQGLQFLFEYFSETQRNKGNFPGRFSGRQFSNSRSEMNVSTLELGDSALYLCASTLDGRERETQYFGPGTRLLVL.